This T cell receptor (beta chain) was sequenced in a study of T cells in Graves' hyperthyroidism and ophthalmopathy. Across 18 months, stable Graves' hyperthyroidism was marked by no progression to ophthalmopathy. This clonotype appeared many times. It was RNA transcripts that yielded the amplified TCR beta CDR3 regions. The study used the HTBI primer set for a first-round RT-PCR of the TCR CDR3. TCRdb re-analysed the multiplex PCR reads in MiXCR, keeping a single row per CDR3 protein. The data contain around 420,000 distinct CDR3 sequences, roughly 15% of them seen just once; the ten biggest clones take up 5% to 6%. The V gene lost 0 bases and the J gene lost 5 bases, with 14 bases spanning the gap. The CDR3 spans 14 residues. CDR1 and CDR2 (germline): GTSNPN, SVGIG (reference sequence).

This chain links TRBV30 with TRBJ2-7; D gene ambiguous. Sequenced material: blood. The receptor's source is a woman between 18 and 29 years old with Graves' hyperthyroidism. This CDR3 reads CAWSVTGVVHEQYF. CDR3 in DNA: TGTGCCTGGAGTGTAACTGGGGTGGTCCACGAGCAGTACTTC.